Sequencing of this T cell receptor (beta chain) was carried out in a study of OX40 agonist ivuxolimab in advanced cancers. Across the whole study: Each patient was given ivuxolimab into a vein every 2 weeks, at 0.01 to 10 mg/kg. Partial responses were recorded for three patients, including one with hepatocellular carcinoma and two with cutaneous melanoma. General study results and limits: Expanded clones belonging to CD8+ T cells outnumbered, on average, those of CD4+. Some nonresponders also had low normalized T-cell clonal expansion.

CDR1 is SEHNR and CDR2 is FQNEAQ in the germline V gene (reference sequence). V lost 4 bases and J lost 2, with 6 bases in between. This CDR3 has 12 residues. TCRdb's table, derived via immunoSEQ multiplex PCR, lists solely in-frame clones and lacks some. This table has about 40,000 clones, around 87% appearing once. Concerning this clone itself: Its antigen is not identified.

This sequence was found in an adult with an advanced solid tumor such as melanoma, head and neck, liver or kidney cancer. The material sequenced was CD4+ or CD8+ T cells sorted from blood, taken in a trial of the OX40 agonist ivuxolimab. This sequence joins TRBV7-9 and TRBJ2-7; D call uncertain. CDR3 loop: CASSSGTYEQYF. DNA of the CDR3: TGTGCCAGCAGCTCGGGCACCTACGAGCAGTACTTC.